The next 26 T cell receptor beta chains were all read from a single sample in a study of cytomegalovirus exposure and HLA in healthy donors. Assay: immunoSEQ multiplex PCR; the TCRdb copy retains only in-frame clones and omits some. The data show roughly 200,000 clones, approximately 89% seen once. What was sequenced was PBMCs. These receptors were taken from a man aged 30 to 39 in good health and CMV-seropositive.

The chain recombines TRBV11-2 with TRBJ1-2; D remains unclear. The CDR3 has 14 amino acids. With 0 bases removed from V and 4 bases from J, the gap between germline ends came to 9 bases. CDR1 is SGHAT, CDR2 FQNNGV, per germline. The CDR3 DNA reads as TGTGCCAGCAGCTTAGATCGGGGTTCCTATGGCTACACCTTC. As protein: CASSLDRGSYGYTF.

The chain employs TRBV2 and TRBJ1-1; possible D gene TRBD1, 6 bases. Germline V gene lookup returns CDR1 SNHLY and CDR2 FYNNEI. This CDR3 comprises 14 residues. V was clipped by 6 bases and J by 4 bases, with 15 bases between them. This chain's CDR3 is CASRPQGGGTEAFF. CDR3 in DNA: TGTGCCAGCAGACCACAGGGCGGGGGCACTGAAGCTTTCTTT.

This chain joins TRBV28 and TRBJ2-1, with TRBD2 identical over 9 bases. CDR3 length: 16 residues. Germline CDR1 reads MDHEN; CDR2 reads SYDVKM. The trim removed 5 bases at V and 4 bases at J, leaving 9 bases unmatched. CDR3 protein: CASSPRTSELYNEQFF. CDR3 nucleotides: TGTGCCAGCAGTCCCCGGACTAGCGAGCTATACAATGAGCAGTTCTTC.

The rearrangement uses TRBV4-2 and TRBJ2-3; D is uncertain. With 4 bases removed from V and 5 bases from J, the gap between germline ends came to 13 bases. Germline CDR1 LGHNA, CDR2 YNFKEQ. The CDR3 is 14 amino acids. CDR3 sequence (DNA): TGTGCCAGCAGCCCGGGTATCTTAGTAGATACGCAGTATTTT. This codes for CASSPGILVDTQYF.

The chain has TRBV6-5 and TRBJ1-1, with D perhaps matching TRBD1 (6 bases). This CDR3 region has 11 residues. Germline loops: CDR1 MNHEY, CDR2 SVGAGI. V was pared by 8 bases and J by 8 bases, with 12 bases between. CDR3 nucleotides: TGTGCCAGCGGCCAGGGGAGAGAAGCTTTCTTT. As protein: CASGQGREAFF.

This chain joins TRBV4-1 and TRBJ1-3; D might be TRBD1 (6 bases). In germline, CDR1 is MGHRA, CDR2 YSYEKL. The length of the CDR3 is 21 residues. Trimming took 0 bases from V and 0 from J, leaving 24 bases between them. The CDR3 region has the DNA TGCGCCAGCAGCCAAGATCAGGGGCAGGCCAGGGGCGTATACTCTGGAAACACCATATATTTT. The encoded protein is CASSQDQGQARGVYSGNTIYF.

Of note for this clone: Additional DNA sequences in this sample encode the identical CDR3. V is TRBV27 and J is TRBJ2-7, with D possibly TRBD1 on 6 matching bases. The CDR3 runs to 13 residues. Germline V CDR1 and CDR2: MNHEY, SMNVEV (reference sequence). Between the trimmed V and J ends, which lost 5 bases and 3 bases, there was a span of 11 bases. This chain's CDR3 is CASSPGQSYEQYF. DNA of the CDR3: TGTGCCAGCAGTCCGGGACAAAGCTACGAGCAGTACTTC.

This rearrangement joins TRBV14 to TRBJ2-7, with no clear D. The germline V and J ends were trimmed by 0 bases and 0 bases, with 3 bases remaining between them. Germline loops: CDR1 SGHDN, CDR2 FVKESK. The CDR3 contains 13 residues. The CDR3 DNA follows: TGTGCCAGCAGCCAAGACAGCTCCTACGAGCAGTACTTC. It encodes CASSQDSSYEQYF.

The gene calls are TRBV5-4 and TRBJ2-7; D uncertain. V was clipped by 4 bases and J by 2 bases, with 4 bases between them. Germline CDR1 SGHNT, CDR2 YYREEE (reference sequence). The CDR3 has 11 amino acids. The CDR3 coding sequence is TGTGCCAGCAGCAATACCTACGAGCAGTACTTC. Translated: CASSNTYEQYF.

The V and J genes are TRBV9 and TRBJ2-3; possibly TRBD1 for D (6 bases). CDR3 length: 14 amino acids. Per the germline V gene, CDR1 is SGDLS and CDR2 is YYNGEE. Trimming took 0 bases from V and 1 from J, leaving 6 bases between them. The CDR3 region has the DNA TGTGCCAGCAGCGTAGGGACAGGCACAGATACGCAGTATTTT. This sequence encodes CASSVGTGTDTQYF. Full variable domain (missing parts from reference TRBV9 and TRBJ2-3): DSGVTQTPKHLITATGQRVTLRCSPRSGDLSVYWYQQSLDQGLQFLIQYYNGEERAKGNILERFSAQQFPDLHSELNLSSLELGDSALYFCASSVGTGTDTQYFGPGTRLTVL.

The chain couples TRBV4-3 to TRBJ1-2; no clear D. The V gene's germline CDR1 is LGHNA and CDR2 YSLEER. CDR3 length: 14 amino acids. The V end was cut by 0 bases, the J end by 4 bases, with 9 bases between. The CDR3 bases are TGCGCCAGCAGCCAAGAAAGGGCAGGCTATGGCTACACCTTC. This codes for CASSQERAGYGYTF.

This clone was counted only a few times. V and J are TRBV30 and TRBJ2-6; 12 nucleotides align to TRBD2. Unmatched junction bases numbered 12, after V lost 8 bases and J lost 1 base. The CDR3 length is 18 residues. The germline CDR1 and CDR2 sequences are GTSNPN and SVGIG (reference sequence). Here the CDR3 DNA reads TGTGCCACTTCTAGCGGGGGGGCTTTGTTGTCTGGGGCCAACGTCCTGACTTTC. This codes for CATSSGGALLSGANVLTF.

This chain links TRBV25-1 with TRBJ1-1, with 7 bases lining up with TRBD1. Germline V lookup: CDR1 MGHDK, CDR2 SYGVNS. J was trimmed by 1 base and V by 6 bases; bases with no gene match: 2. This CDR3 is built from 13 residues. The CDR3 sequence: CASRTGRNTEAFF. For the CDR3, the DNA is TGTGCCAGCAGGACAGGGCGGAACACTGAAGCTTTCTTT.

V usage is TRBV27 and J usage is TRBJ1-1, with TRBD1 as a possible D gene (5 bases). Germline CDR1 reads MNHEY; CDR2 reads SMNVEV (reference sequence). There are 13 residues in the CDR3. V was shortened by 7 bases and J by 8 bases, with 17 bases between the two germline ends. The chain's CDR3 is CASKSRGPGEAFF. In nucleotides, the CDR3 is TGTGCCAGCAAAAGTCGAGGGCCAGGGGAAGCTTTCTTT.

This sequence joins TRBV29-1 and TRBJ2-7; 7 nucleotides match TRBD1. The CDR3 has 13 amino acids. J was trimmed by 0 bases and V by 3 bases; bases with no gene match: 2. Germline loops: CDR1 SQVTM, CDR2 ANQGSEA. CDR3 sequence: CSVDTGASYEQYF. For the CDR3, the DNA is TGCAGCGTTGATACAGGGGCCTCCTACGAGCAGTACTTC.

J is TRBJ2-3 and V is TRBV7-9; TRBD2 agrees at 9 bases. CDR1 and CDR2 from the germline V gene are SEHNR and FQNEAQ (reference sequence). This CDR3 has 15 amino acids. The V segment lost 2 bases and the J segment 3 bases; nucleotides outside the gene matches: 3. This CDR3 reads CASSLHAGGTDTQYF. The CDR3 DNA reads as TGTGCCAGCAGCTTACATGCGGGAGGGACAGATACGCAGTATTTT.

The chain has TRBV4-3 and TRBJ2-7; 7 positions agree with TRBD2. CDR3 length: 17 residues. The V and J ends lost 0 bases and 2 bases, in that order; junction bases with no gene match: 10. CDR1 LGHNA and CDR2 YSLEER come from the germline V gene. CDR3 coding DNA: TGCGCCAGCAGCCAAGAGGGATTTGGAGGGACTACCTACGAGCAGTACTTC. Translated, it gives CASSQEGFGGTTYEQYF.

The rearrangement joins TRBV7-2 to TRBJ1-2, with D possibly matching TRBD1 (5 bases). The CDR3 runs 13 residues. Germline values: CDR1 SGHTA, CDR2 FQGNSA. The germline V and J ends were trimmed by 3 bases and 7 bases, with 12 bases remaining between them. CDR3 DNA: TGTGCCAGCAGCTTTACCCAGGGCCGTGGCTACACCTTC. This encodes CASSFTQGRGYTF.

This clone appeared once. The chain couples TRBV9 to TRBJ2-7; maybe TRBD2 (6 bases). Germline CDR1 is SGDLS and CDR2 is YYNGEE. This CDR3 has 16 amino acids. Trimming stripped 0 bases from V and 4 bases from J, with 17 bases between. The CDR3 here is CASSVVGTPNLYEQYF. In DNA, the CDR3 is TGTGCCAGCAGCGTAGTAGGGACTCCTAACCTTTACGAGCAGTACTTC.

The chain couples TRBV6-5 to TRBJ2-4; D possibly corresponds to TRBD1 (6 bases). The CDR3 covers 16 residues. V was clipped by 2 bases and J by 4 bases, with 15 bases between them. CDR1 and CDR2 (germline): MNHEY, SVGAGI. CDR3 sequence (DNA): TGTGCCAGCAGTTACCAGGGCAACCAGGGGAAAAACATTCAGTACTTC. It specifies CASSYQGNQGKNIQYF.

V and J are TRBV6-5 and TRBJ2-3; maybe TRBD2 (6 bases). Germline CDR1 reads MNHEY; CDR2 reads SVGAGI. CDR3 size: 12 residues. Trimming cost V 5 bases and J 6 bases, with 9 bases left between them. The CDR3 bases are TGTGCCAGCAGTGCGGGGCCTGATACGCAGTATTTT. Translated, it gives CASSAGPDTQYF.

This clone showed up just once. CDR3 sequence reads: CSVARWAARSPNEQFF. The DNA for the CDR3 is TGCAGCGTCGCACGCTGGGCGGCTCGGTCCCCGAATGAGCAGTTCTTC. J is TRBJ2-1 and V is TRBV29-1; no reliable D call. The CDR3 runs 16 residues. V shed 6 bases and J shed 7 bases, with 25 bases lying between them. Germline V gene lookup returns CDR1 SQVTM and CDR2 ANQGSEA.

The chain combines TRBV5-4 with TRBJ1-1, with 9 nucleotides matching TRBD1. With V trimmed by 4 bases and J by 0 bases, 4 bases remained unmatched. CDR3 length: 15 amino acids. Germline V gene lookup returns CDR1 SGHNT and CDR2 YYREEE (reference sequence). The CDR3 DNA is TGTGCCAGCAGCCAAGGGGACAGGGTGAACACTGAAGCTTTCTTT. It is translated as CASSQGDRVNTEAFF.

The rearrangement uses TRBV4-1 and TRBJ1-1; 8 nucleotides match TRBD1. The V and J ends lost 2 bases and 12 bases, in that order; junction bases with no gene match: 8. Per the germline V gene, CDR1 is MGHRA and CDR2 is YSYEKL. This CDR3 has 13 residues. The CDR3 sequence is CASSQSGQAETFF. The DNA for the CDR3 is TGCGCCAGCAGCCAATCGGGACAGGCGGAAACTTTCTTT.

The chain has TRBV6-1 and TRBJ1-2; tentatively, D is TRBD1 (5 bases). Germline V CDR1 and CDR2: MNHNS, SASEGT. The CDR3 totals 14 residues. V lost 8 bases and J 2 bases, leaving 15 bases between the germline ends. The chain's CDR3 is CASSLGTLNYGYTF. Here the CDR3 DNA reads TGTGCCAGCTCCCTCGGGACTCTAAACTATGGCTACACCTTC.

The CDR3 coding sequence is TGTGCCAGCAGTGAAAGGGGGACCCAGTACTTC. It is translated as CASSERGTQYF. The chain joins TRBV2 to TRBJ2-5; TRBD1 might be the D (5 bases). The V end was cut by 2 bases, the J end by 7 bases, with 5 bases between. This CDR3 is 11 amino acids long. Germline V gene sequence: CDR1 SNHLY, CDR2 FYNNEI.